The rows below give T cell receptor beta chains drawn from one sample of a study of T cell responses to AZD1222 COVID-19 vaccine. The method was immunoSEQ multiplex PCR; TCRdb's version includes in-frame clones alone and lacks a portion of them. The sample holds more than 140,000 clones, around 89% seen once. This specimen was peripheral blood, taken on day 0 of AZD1222 vaccination. These receptors were collected from an adult in good health. Each CDR3 is given with its conserved first and last residue. Fields, in order: J gene, V gene, clone size, D gene, CDR3 DNA, CDR3 protein. A D gene is named only where the DNA matches it firmly. Clone size is shown for a subset of rows, as once, few, many or a class of expanded clone.

j_gene: TRBJ1-1; v_gene: TRBV5-4; abundance: -; d_gene: -; CDR3nt: TGTGCCACAGCGGAGGTTGGGAACACTGAAGCTTTCTTT; CDR3aa: CATAEVGNTEAFF
j_gene: TRBJ2-5; v_gene: TRBV7-3; abundance: -; d_gene: TRBD1; CDR3nt: TGTGCCAGCAGCTTAGGGACAGGGAAAGAGACCCAGTACTTC; CDR3aa: CASSLGTGKETQYF
j_gene: TRBJ2-7; v_gene: TRBV6-4; abundance: -; d_gene: -; CDR3nt: TGTGCCAGCAGTGACTCGAATCCTAGCGACGCCTACGAGCAGTACTTC; CDR3aa: CASSDSNPSDAYEQYF
j_gene: TRBJ1-1; v_gene: TRBV12-3/TRBV12-4; abundance: -; d_gene: -; CDR3nt: TGTGCCAGCAGCCCTCTAGGGCCGGCAGCTTTCTTT; CDR3aa: CASSPLGPAAFF
j_gene: TRBJ1-2; v_gene: TRBV27; abundance: -; d_gene: TRBD1; CDR3nt: TGTGCCAGCGGGACAGGGTATGGCTACACCTTC; CDR3aa: CASGTGYGYTF
j_gene: TRBJ2-2; v_gene: TRBV6-2/TRBV6-3; abundance: once; d_gene: -; CDR3nt: TGTGCCAGCAGCTCGGAGTTGGCCGGGGAGCTGTTTTTT; CDR3aa: CASSSELAGELFF
j_gene: TRBJ1-4; v_gene: TRBV30; abundance: -; d_gene: -; CDR3nt: TGTGCCTGGAGTGTAAGCAGTCTTAATGAAAAACTGTTTTTT; CDR3aa: CAWSVSSLNEKLFF
j_gene: TRBJ2-3; v_gene: TRBV3-1/TRBV3-2; abundance: -; d_gene: -; CDR3nt: TGTGCCAGCAGCCAATCAGATACGCAGTATTTT; CDR3aa: CASSQSDTQYF
j_gene: TRBJ1-2; v_gene: TRBV7-9; abundance: -; d_gene: -; CDR3nt: TGTGCCAGCAGCCGCCTTGGGGCCAACTATGGCTACACCTTC; CDR3aa: CASSRLGANYGYTF
j_gene: TRBJ2-1; v_gene: TRBV7-2; abundance: -; d_gene: -; CDR3nt: TGTGCCAGCAGCTTGAGGGGATACAATGAGCAGTTCTTC; CDR3aa: CASSLRGYNEQFF
j_gene: TRBJ2-7; v_gene: TRBV6-5; abundance: once; d_gene: -; CDR3nt: TGTGCCTCCCGGGGAATATCTACCTACGAGCAGTACTTC; CDR3aa: CASRGISTYEQYF
j_gene: TRBJ2-2; v_gene: TRBV5-6; abundance: -; d_gene: -; CDR3nt: TGTGCCAGCAGCCTCGGACAGCTAATCACCGGGGAGCTGTTTTTT; CDR3aa: CASSLGQLITGELFF
j_gene: TRBJ1-1; v_gene: TRBV6-2/TRBV6-3; abundance: -; d_gene: TRBD1; CDR3nt: TGTGCCAGCAGCAGACAGGGGCCCCCCCAAGCTTTCTTT; CDR3aa: CASSRQGPPQAFF
j_gene: TRBJ1-2; v_gene: TRBV6-1; abundance: -; d_gene: TRBD1; CDR3nt: TGTGCCAGCGGGGGACAGGGGGGCGGCTACACCTTC; CDR3aa: CASGGQGGGYTF
j_gene: TRBJ1-1; v_gene: TRBV6-5; abundance: -; d_gene: -; CDR3nt: TGTGCCAGCATTAGCGAGGGACAAACCCCTTATGCGGCTTTCTTT; CDR3aa: CASISEGQTPYAAFF
j_gene: TRBJ1-2; v_gene: TRBV13; abundance: -; d_gene: TRBD1; CDR3nt: TGTGCCAGCAGCTTAGAGAGGGACAGGGCCTACTATGGCTACACCTTC; CDR3aa: CASSLERDRAYYGYTF
j_gene: TRBJ2-5; v_gene: TRBV15; abundance: -; d_gene: -; CDR3nt: TGTGCCACCAGCAGAGGTTTCGAGGAGACCCAGTACTTC; CDR3aa: CATSRGFEETQYF
j_gene: TRBJ1-1; v_gene: TRBV7-6; abundance: -; d_gene: -; CDR3nt: TGTGCCAGCAGCTTATTAGGTGCGCCTATGAACACTGAAGCTTTCTTT; CDR3aa: CASSLLGAPMNTEAFF
j_gene: TRBJ1-6; v_gene: TRBV30; abundance: -; d_gene: -; CDR3nt: TGTGCCTTGACCATCCGTCGAGACTATAATTCACCCCTCCACTTT; CDR3aa: CALTIRRDYNSPLHF
j_gene: TRBJ1-5; v_gene: TRBV4-2; abundance: once; d_gene: -; CDR3nt: TGTGCCAGCAGCCAAGGCGGACTTAGCAATCAGCCCCAGCATTTT; CDR3aa: CASSQGGLSNQPQHF
j_gene: TRBJ1-3; v_gene: TRBV11-3; abundance: -; d_gene: -; CDR3nt: TGTGCCAGCAGCCAAACCAGACGGAGCTCTGGAAACACCATATATTTT; CDR3aa: CASSQTRRSSGNTIYF
j_gene: TRBJ1-1; v_gene: TRBV7-9; abundance: -; d_gene: TRBD1; CDR3nt: TGTGCCAGCAGCTATACCGGGACAGGGTTCGATGAAGCTTTCTTT; CDR3aa: CASSYTGTGFDEAFF
j_gene: TRBJ1-3; v_gene: TRBV4-2; abundance: -; d_gene: -; CDR3nt: TGTGCCAGCAGCCAAGATCAGGGAGGATCTGGAAACACCATATATTTT; CDR3aa: CASSQDQGGSGNTIYF
j_gene: TRBJ1-2; v_gene: TRBV5-1; abundance: -; d_gene: -; CDR3nt: TGCGCCAGCAGCTTGCCCTCGACAGGTGTGGTCTCGTATGGCTACACCTTC; CDR3aa: CASSLPSTGVVSYGYTF
j_gene: TRBJ1-4; v_gene: TRBV9; abundance: once; d_gene: -; CDR3nt: TGTGCCAGCAGCGTTAGTGGGGGCCTCAATGAAAAACTGTTTTTT; CDR3aa: CASSVSGGLNEKLFF
j_gene: TRBJ1-4; v_gene: TRBV7-2; abundance: -; d_gene: -; CDR3nt: TGTGCCAGCAGCTTATGGGAGGGCAGCGGCGAAAAACTGTTTTTT; CDR3aa: CASSLWEGSGEKLFF
j_gene: TRBJ2-7; v_gene: TRBV5-1; abundance: -; d_gene: -; CDR3nt: TGCGCCAGCAGCTCCCTGGGGGCGGTACGGGACGAGCAGTACTTC; CDR3aa: CASSSLGAVRDEQYF
j_gene: TRBJ2-5; v_gene: TRBV11-2; abundance: -; d_gene: TRBD2; CDR3nt: TGTGCCAGCAGCTCGGGACTAGCGCGCCAAGAGACCCAGTACTTC; CDR3aa: CASSSGLARQETQYF
j_gene: TRBJ1-1; v_gene: TRBV25-1; abundance: -; d_gene: -; CDR3nt: TGTGCCAGCAGTGATACGCCGGGGCCCGATGAAGCTTTCTTT; CDR3aa: CASSDTPGPDEAFF
j_gene: TRBJ2-1; v_gene: TRBV18; abundance: -; d_gene: -; CDR3nt: TGTGCCAGCTCACCTGGCGGGGTTACCTACAATGAGCAGTTCTTC; CDR3aa: CASSPGGVTYNEQFF